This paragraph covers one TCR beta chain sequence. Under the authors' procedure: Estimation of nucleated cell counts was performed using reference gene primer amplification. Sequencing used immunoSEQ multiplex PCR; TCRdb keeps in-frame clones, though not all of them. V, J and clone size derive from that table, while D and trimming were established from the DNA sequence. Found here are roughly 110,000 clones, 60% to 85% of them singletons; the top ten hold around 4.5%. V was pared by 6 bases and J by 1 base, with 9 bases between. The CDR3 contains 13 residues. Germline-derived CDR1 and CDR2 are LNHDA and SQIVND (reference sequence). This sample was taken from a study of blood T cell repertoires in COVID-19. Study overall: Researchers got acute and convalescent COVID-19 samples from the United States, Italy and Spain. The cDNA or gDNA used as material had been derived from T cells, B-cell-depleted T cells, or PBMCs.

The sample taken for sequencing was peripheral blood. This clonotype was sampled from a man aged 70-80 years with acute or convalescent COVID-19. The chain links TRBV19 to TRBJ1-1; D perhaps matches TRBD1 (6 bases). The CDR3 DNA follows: TGTGCCAGTAGGCGGACAGCGAACACTGAAGCTTTCTTT. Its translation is CASRRTANTEAFF.